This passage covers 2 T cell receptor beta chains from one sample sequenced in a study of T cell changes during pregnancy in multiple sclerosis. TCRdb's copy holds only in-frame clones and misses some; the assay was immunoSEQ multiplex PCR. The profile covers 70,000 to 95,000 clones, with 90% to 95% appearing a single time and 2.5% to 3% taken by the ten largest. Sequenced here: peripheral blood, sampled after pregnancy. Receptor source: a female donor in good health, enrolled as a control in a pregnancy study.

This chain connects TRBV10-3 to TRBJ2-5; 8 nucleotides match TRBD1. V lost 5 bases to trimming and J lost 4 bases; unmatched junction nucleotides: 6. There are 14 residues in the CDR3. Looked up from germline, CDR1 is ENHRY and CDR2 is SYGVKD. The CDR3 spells CAISRTGRGETQYF. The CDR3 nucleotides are TGTGCCATCAGTCGGACAGGGAGAGGAGAGACCCAGTACTTC.

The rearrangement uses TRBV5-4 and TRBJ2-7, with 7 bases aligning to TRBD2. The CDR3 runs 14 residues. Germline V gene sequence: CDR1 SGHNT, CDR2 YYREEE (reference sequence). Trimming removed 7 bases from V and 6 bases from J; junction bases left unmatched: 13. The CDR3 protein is CASGRDGCSCEQYF. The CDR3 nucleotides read TGTGCCAGCGGGAGGGACGGCTGTTCGTGCGAGCAGTACTTC.